One sample yielded the 18 T cell receptor beta chains listed below, sequenced in a study of T cells in localized non-small cell lung cancer. Assay used: immunoSEQ multiplex PCR; TCRdb lists only in-frame clones, some missing. The sample includes some 19,000 clones, roughly 84% of them seen just once. This sample comprised peripheral blood, obtained before any cancer treatment. The receptor set was obtained from a man aged 40-75 years with stage I lung adenocarcinoma.

The chain combines TRBV9 with TRBJ1-2; unclear D gene. CDR1 and CDR2 (germline): SGDLS, YYNGEE. The CDR3 sequence is 16 residues long. Trimming left V 5 bases short and J 2 bases short, with 19 bases between. CDR3 in amino acids: CASSVTWASSNYGYTF. In DNA, the CDR3 is TGTGCCAGCAGTGTTACGTGGGCCTCATCCAACTATGGCTACACCTTC.

This chain connects TRBV4-2 to TRBJ1-1; D is unclear. This CDR3 spans 14 amino acids. Germline V gives CDR1 LGHNA, CDR2 YNFKEQ. With 4 bases removed from V and 4 bases from J, the gap between germline ends came to 13 bases. CDR3 residues: CASSLRVGSTEAFF. The CDR3 DNA is TGTGCCAGCAGCCTTCGGGTCGGGTCCACTGAAGCTTTCTTT.

The chain has TRBV7-8 and TRBJ1-1; D is ambiguous. V lost 1 base and J lost 4, with 7 bases in between. CDR1 is SGHVS, CDR2 FQNEAQ, per germline. This CDR3 has 13 residues. For the CDR3, the DNA is TGTGCCAGCAGCTTAGAGGTGACCACTGAAGCTTTCTTT. Protein product: CASSLEVTTEAFF.

This clone came up once. Here the CDR3 reads CASSQKPRGFTGANEKLFF. Here the CDR3 DNA reads TGCGCCAGCAGCCAAAAGCCCCGAGGTTTCACCGGTGCTAATGAAAAACTGTTTTTT. This chain links TRBV4-1 with TRBJ1-4; D remains unclear. Between the trimmed V and J ends, which lost 2 bases and 3 bases, there was a span of 22 bases. CDR1 is MGHRA and CDR2 is YSYEKL in the germline V gene. The CDR3 contains 19 residues.

A single count supports this clone. The chain combines TRBV4-1 with TRBJ1-4; the D gene is possibly TRBD1 (5 bases). Germline CDR1 reads MGHRA; CDR2 reads YSYEKL. The CDR3 is 17 residues long. V gave up 5 bases and J gave up 8 bases, with 24 bases separating them. The CDR3 region is CASSNPGQILKDEKLFF. The CDR3 DNA is TGCGCCAGCAGCAATCCGGGGCAAATTTTAAAGGACGAAAAACTGTTTTTT.

The V and J genes are TRBV9 and TRBJ1-1; D gene unclear. CDR1 and CDR2 from the germline V gene are SGDLS and YYNGEE. The CDR3 covers 12 residues. V was clipped by 0 bases and J by 11 bases, with 11 bases between them. CDR3 in amino acids: CASSVVGEVAFF. CDR3 sequence (DNA): TGTGCCAGCAGCGTAGTCGGGGAGGTGGCTTTCTTT. Using reference TRBV9 and TRBJ1-1 for the parts outside the CDR3, the full variable domain is DSGVTQTPKHLITATGQRVTLRCSPRSGDLSVYWYQQSLDQGLQFLIQYYNGEERAKGNILERFSAQQFPDLHSELNLSSLELGDSALYFCASSVVGEVAFFGQGTRLTVV.

V and J are TRBV4-2 and TRBJ2-5, with unresolved D. The length of the CDR3 is 17 residues. The germline V gene encodes CDR1 LGHNA and CDR2 YNFKEQ. V lost 2 bases and J 3 bases, leaving 19 bases between the germline ends. The DNA of the CDR3 is TGTGCCAGCAGCCAAAATCCCCGTAGCCTGTTAGAAGAGACCCAGTACTTC. Translated, it gives CASSQNPRSLLEETQYF.

On this clone: The junction and the germline gene differ at one end; a read error may be behind it. The V and J genes are TRBV11-1 and TRBJ2-2; D gene ambiguous. The CDR3 is 15 residues long. Germline loops: CDR1 SGHAT, CDR2 FQDESV (reference sequence). The CDR3 DNA follows: TGTGCCAGCACCTTACTCCCCGCGAGAGCCGGGGAGCTGTTTTTT. Protein sequence: CASTLLPARAGELFF.

The chain joins TRBV5-1 to TRBJ1-1; no definite D call. V lost 2 bases to trimming and J lost 4 bases, with 9 bases between them. The germline CDR1 and CDR2 sequences are SGHRS and YFSETQ. The CDR3 loop spans 13 amino acids. The CDR3 region has the DNA TGCGCCAGCAGCTTAGGTCACGTCACTGAAGCTTTCTTT. It yields the protein CASSLGHVTEAFF.

The gene calls are TRBV2 and TRBJ1-5; 8 bases fit TRBD1. With 6 bases clipped from V and 7 bases from J, the junction kept 8 bases outside the gene matches. The CDR3 consists of 14 residues. Germline lookup yields CDR1 SNHLY and CDR2 FYNNEI. The CDR3 sequence is CASSFQGARQPQHF. The CDR3 coding sequence is TGTGCCAGCAGCTTCCAGGGGGCGAGGCAGCCCCAGCATTTT.

The chain carries TRBV5-8 and TRBJ2-5; perhaps TRBD1 as D (6 bases). Germline CDR1 and CDR2: SGHTS and YDEGEE. The V and J ends lost 0 bases and 2 bases respectively, with 14 bases between them. The CDR3 consists of 16 residues. The CDR3 sequence is CASSLGTIRGQETQYF. The CDR3, as DNA: TGTGCCAGCAGCTTGGGAACCATCAGGGGTCAAGAGACCCAGTACTTC.

The chain couples TRBV5-6 to TRBJ2-1; D call uncertain. Trimming took off 1 base at V and 8 bases at J, with 4 bases between the two ends. The CDR3 consists of 11 residues. CDR1 SGHDT and CDR2 YYEEEE come from the germline V gene. CDR3: CASSLNYEQFF. The CDR3 bases are TGTGCCAGCAGCTTGAATTATGAGCAGTTCTTC.

The chain employs TRBV2 and TRBJ2-3; a possible D gene is TRBD2 (5 bases). Germline V gene data show CDR1 as SNHLY and CDR2 as FYNNEI. CDR3 size: 14 residues. Trimming pared 4 bases from V and 5 bases from J, leaving 13 bases between. The CDR3 sequence: CASSVYRRGDTQYF. The CDR3, as DNA: TGTGCCAGCAGTGTTTACCGACGGGGAGATACGCAGTATTTT. Using reference TRBV2 and TRBJ2-3 for the parts outside the CDR3, the full variable domain is EPEVTQTPSHQVTQMGQEVILRCVPISNHLYFYWYRQILGQKVEFLVSFYNNEISEKSEIFDDQFSVERPDGSNFTLKIRSTKLEDSAMYFCASSVYRRGDTQYFGPGTRLTVL.

The chain joins TRBV28 to TRBJ2-4; 7 nucleotides align to TRBD2. This CDR3 contains 13 residues. Germline CDR1 MDHEN, CDR2 SYDVKM. The junction had 7 bases not matched to a gene; V was cut back by 5 bases and J by 9 bases. Here the CDR3 DNA reads TGTGCCAGCAGTCCGAGCGGGACCGGCATTCAGTACTTC. It yields the protein CASSPSGTGIQYF.

The V gene is TRBV19, the J gene TRBJ2-7, with D uncertain. Germline loops: CDR1 LNHDA, CDR2 SQIVND (reference sequence). V was pared by 2 bases and J by 5 bases, with 10 bases between. The CDR3 is made up of 13 amino acids. The CDR3 DNA reads as TGTGCCAGTAGTATAACCCCGGGCCACGAGCAGTACTTC. Translated, it gives CASSITPGHEQYF.

V usage is TRBV5-4 and J usage is TRBJ2-5; D is possibly TRBD2 (6 bases). The germline V gene encodes CDR1 SGHNT and CDR2 YYREEE (reference sequence). The CDR3 is 13 amino acids. V was clipped by 0 bases and J by 3 bases, with 6 bases between them. CDR3: CASSLVAEETQYF. The CDR3 bases are TGTGCCAGCAGCTTGGTAGCGGAAGAGACCCAGTACTTC.

This sequence joins TRBV29-1 and TRBJ2-3; 9 bases fit TRBD1. The germline V gene has CDR1 SQVTM and CDR2 ANQGSEA. Trimming took 4 bases from V and 2 from J; bases not matched to a gene: 7. CDR3 length: 15 residues. CDR3 coding DNA: TGCAGCGTTGTCGGGACAGGGTGGGACACAGATACGCAGTATTTT. Translation gives CSVVGTGWDTDTQYF.

To note about this clone: One junction end does not reproduce the germline sequence, and a read error may be involved. V and J are TRBV13 and TRBJ2-4, with TRBD2 matching over 14 bases. The CDR3 runs 13 residues. Germline V gene sequence: CDR1 PRHDT, CDR2 FYEKMQ (reference sequence). DNA for the CDR3: TGTGCCAGCAGCCCCACGGGACTAGCGGGAGTAGACTTC. Translation gives CASSPTGLAGVDF.